This T cell receptor (beta chain) was retrieved from a study of blood T cell repertoires in COVID-19. Study-level information: The United States, Italy and Spain provided the acute and convalescent COVID-19 samples. PBMCs, B-cell-depleted T cells, or T cells provided the cDNA or gDNA that made up the material.

As originally analysed: Reference gene primer amplification yielded estimated nucleated cell counts. The table came from immunoSEQ multiplex PCR; TCRdb's copy has only in-frame clones and leaves some out. D and trimming come from the DNA, and the V and J calls and clone size come from that table. The sample lists tens of thousands of clones, 90% occurring once. Germline V CDR1 and CDR2: SGHTA, FQGNSA. The CDR3 is 14 amino acids. Trimming removed 1 base at V and 7 bases at J, with 10 bases between. V usage is TRBV7-2 and J usage is TRBJ1-4; D is perhaps TRBD1 (5 bases). The source material was peripheral blood. This clonotype was obtained from a human donor with active COVID-19. The donor label of this sample is uncertain. CDR3 loop: CASSLDGGGEKLFF. The CDR3 DNA sequence: TGTGCCAGCAGCTTAGATGGGGGAGGTGAAAAACTGTTTTTT.